The T cell receptor beta chain described here comes from a study of cytomegalovirus exposure and HLA in healthy donors. Researchers ran the PCR with 60 Vbeta and 13 Jbeta primers. This table comes from immunoSEQ multiplex PCR, and its TCRdb copy is limited to in-frame clones, with some not included. This sample has roughly 170,000 clones, with more than 65% found just once. The CDR3 spans 15 residues. Losses at the gene ends were 6 bases for V and 1 base for J; bases not matched to a gene: 5. The V gene's germline CDR1 is MNHEY and CDR2 SVGAGI. Study-level results: With later analysis, a missense DCLRE1C variant became linked to TCR beta V- and J-gene trimming. A few chains tied to CMV proved CMV antigen-specific in vitro.

Of note for this clone: Its target is unknown.

The sequence was obtained from a male donor in good health and CMV-seronegative. Sequenced input: PBMCs. This sequence joins TRBV6-5 and TRBJ2-7; the match to TRBD1 covers 11 bases. In DNA form, the CDR3 reads TGTGCCAGCAGATGGACAGGGGGCAAGTCCTACGAGCAGTACTTC. Its translation is CASRWTGGKSYEQYF.